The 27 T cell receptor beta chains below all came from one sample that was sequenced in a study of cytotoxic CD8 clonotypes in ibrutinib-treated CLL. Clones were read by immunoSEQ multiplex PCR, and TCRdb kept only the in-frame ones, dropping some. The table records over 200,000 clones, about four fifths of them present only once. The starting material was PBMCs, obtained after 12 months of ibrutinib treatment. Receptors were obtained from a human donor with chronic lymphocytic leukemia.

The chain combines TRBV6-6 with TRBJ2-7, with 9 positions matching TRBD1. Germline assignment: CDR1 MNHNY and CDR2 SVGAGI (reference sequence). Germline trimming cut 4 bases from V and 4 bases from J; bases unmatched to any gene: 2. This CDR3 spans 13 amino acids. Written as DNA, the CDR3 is TGTGCCAGCAGTTTGGACAGGGGTTACGAGCAGTACTTC. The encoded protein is CASSLDRGYEQYF.

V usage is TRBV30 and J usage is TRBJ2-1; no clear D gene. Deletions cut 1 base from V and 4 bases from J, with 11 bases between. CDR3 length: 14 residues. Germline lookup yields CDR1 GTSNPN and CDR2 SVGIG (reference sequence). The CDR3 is CAWSGERGYNEQFF. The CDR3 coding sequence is TGTGCCTGGAGTGGAGAGAGAGGATACAATGAGCAGTTCTTC.

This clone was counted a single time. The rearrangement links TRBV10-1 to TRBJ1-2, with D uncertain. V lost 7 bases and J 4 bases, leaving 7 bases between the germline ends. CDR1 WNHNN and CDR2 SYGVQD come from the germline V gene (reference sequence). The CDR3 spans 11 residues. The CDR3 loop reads CASTESYGYTF. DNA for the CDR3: TGCGCCAGCACGGAAAGCTATGGCTACACCTTC.

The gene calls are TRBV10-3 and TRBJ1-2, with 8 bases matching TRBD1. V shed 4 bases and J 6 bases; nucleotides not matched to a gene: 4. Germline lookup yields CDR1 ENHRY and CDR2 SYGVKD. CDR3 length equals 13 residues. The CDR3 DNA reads TGTGCCATCAGTGCAGGGGGCACTGATGGCTACACCTTC. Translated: CAISAGGTDGYTF.

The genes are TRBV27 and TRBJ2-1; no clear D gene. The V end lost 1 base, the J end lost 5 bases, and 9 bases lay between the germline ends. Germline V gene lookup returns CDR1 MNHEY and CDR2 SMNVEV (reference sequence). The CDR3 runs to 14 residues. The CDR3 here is CASSLYGSDNEQFF. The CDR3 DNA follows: TGTGCCAGCAGTTTATATGGGTCAGACAATGAGCAGTTCTTC.

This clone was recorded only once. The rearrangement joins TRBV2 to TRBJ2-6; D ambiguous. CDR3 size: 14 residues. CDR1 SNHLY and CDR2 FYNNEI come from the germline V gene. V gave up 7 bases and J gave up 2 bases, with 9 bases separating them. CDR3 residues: CASTRAPGANVLTF. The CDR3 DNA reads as TGTGCCAGCACCCGGGCTCCTGGGGCCAACGTCCTGACTTTC.

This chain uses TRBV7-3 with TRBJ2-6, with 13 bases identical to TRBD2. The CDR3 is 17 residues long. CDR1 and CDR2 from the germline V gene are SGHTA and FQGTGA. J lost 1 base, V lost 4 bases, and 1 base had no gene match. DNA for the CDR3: TGTGCCAGCAGCTCGGGACTAGCGGGGTCTGGGGCCAACGTCCTGACTTTC. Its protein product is CASSSGLAGSGANVLTF. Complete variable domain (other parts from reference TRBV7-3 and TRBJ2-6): GAGVSQTPSNKVTEKGKYVELRCDPISGHTALYWYRQSLGQGPEFLIYFQGTGAADDSGLPNDRFFAVRPEGSVSTLKIQRTERGDSAVYLCASSSGLAGSGANVLTFGAGSRLTVL.

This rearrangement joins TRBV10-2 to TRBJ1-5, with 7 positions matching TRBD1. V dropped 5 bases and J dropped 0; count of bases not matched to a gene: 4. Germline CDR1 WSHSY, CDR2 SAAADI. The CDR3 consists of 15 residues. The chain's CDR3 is CASSLDRYSNQPQHF. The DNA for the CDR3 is TGCGCCAGCAGTTTGGACAGGTATAGCAATCAGCCCCAGCATTTT.

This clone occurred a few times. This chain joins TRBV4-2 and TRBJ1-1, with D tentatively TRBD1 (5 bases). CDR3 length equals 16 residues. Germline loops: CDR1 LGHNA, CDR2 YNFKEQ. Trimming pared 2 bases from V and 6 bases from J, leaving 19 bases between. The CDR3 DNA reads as TGTGCCAGCAGCCAATCCCTTGGGACGCGTACTTCTGAAGCTTTCTTT. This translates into CASSQSLGTRTSEAFF.

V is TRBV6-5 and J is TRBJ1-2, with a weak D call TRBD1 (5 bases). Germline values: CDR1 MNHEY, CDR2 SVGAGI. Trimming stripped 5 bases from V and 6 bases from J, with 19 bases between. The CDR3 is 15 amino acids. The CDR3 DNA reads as TGTGCCAGCAGTGCCCTCCCAGGGTGGCTGGATGGCTACACCTTC. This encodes CASSALPGWLDGYTF.

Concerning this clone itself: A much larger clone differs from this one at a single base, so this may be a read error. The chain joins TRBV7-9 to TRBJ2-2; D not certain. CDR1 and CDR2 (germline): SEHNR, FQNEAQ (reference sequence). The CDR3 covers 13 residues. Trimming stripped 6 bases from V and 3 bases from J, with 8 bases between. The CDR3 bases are TGTGCCAGCAGTGATAGGGACACCGGGGAGCTGTTTTTT. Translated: CASSDRDTGELFF.

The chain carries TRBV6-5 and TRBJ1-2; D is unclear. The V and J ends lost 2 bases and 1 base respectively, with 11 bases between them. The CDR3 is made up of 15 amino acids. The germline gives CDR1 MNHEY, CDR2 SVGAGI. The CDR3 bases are TGTGCCAGCAGTTACCTAGGAAGGGTTAACTATGGCTACACCTTC. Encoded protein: CASSYLGRVNYGYTF.

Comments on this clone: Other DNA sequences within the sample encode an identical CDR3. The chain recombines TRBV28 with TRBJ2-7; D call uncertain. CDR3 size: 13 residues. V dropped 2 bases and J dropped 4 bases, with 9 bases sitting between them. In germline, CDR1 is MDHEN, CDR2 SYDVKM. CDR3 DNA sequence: TGTGCCAGCAGTTTAGGCAGTCGGTACGAGCAGTACTTC. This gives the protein CASSLGSRYEQYF.

CDR3 loop: CASSPLVSRDTSFQHF. CDR3 DNA: TGTGCCAGCTCACCCCTAGTTTCACGGGACACCTCCTTTCAGCATTTT. The rearrangement joins TRBV18 to TRBJ1-5, with a weak D call TRBD1 (6 bases). The CDR3 is 16 amino acids. V was cut by 3 bases and J by 13 bases, with 25 bases left in between. Germline assignment: CDR1 KGHSH and CDR2 LQKENI.

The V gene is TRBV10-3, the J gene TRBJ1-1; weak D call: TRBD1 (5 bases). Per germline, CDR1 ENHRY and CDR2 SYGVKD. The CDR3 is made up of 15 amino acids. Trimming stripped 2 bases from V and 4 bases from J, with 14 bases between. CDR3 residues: CAISEGQLRRTEAFF. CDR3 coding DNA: TGTGCCATCAGTGAGGGACAACTACGGCGCACTGAAGCTTTCTTT.

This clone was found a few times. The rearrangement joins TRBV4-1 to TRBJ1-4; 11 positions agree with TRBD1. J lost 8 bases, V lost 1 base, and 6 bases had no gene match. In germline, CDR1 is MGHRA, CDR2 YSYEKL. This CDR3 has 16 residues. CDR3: CASSQAVRDRGEKLFF. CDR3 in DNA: TGCGCCAGCAGCCAAGCCGTTCGGGACAGGGGGGAAAAACTGTTTTTT.

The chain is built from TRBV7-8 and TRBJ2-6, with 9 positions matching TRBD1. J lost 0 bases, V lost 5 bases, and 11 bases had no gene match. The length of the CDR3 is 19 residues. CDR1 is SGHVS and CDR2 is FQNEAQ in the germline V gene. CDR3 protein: CASSPITTGGVSGANVLTF. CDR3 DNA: TGTGCCAGCAGCCCAATCACTACAGGGGGCGTCTCTGGGGCCAACGTCCTGACTTTC.

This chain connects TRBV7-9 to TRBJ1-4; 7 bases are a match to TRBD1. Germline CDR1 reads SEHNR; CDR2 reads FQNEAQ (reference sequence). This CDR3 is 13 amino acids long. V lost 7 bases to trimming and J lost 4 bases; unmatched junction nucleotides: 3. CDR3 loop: CASTDRDNEKLFF. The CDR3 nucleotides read TGTGCCAGCACCGACAGGGATAATGAAAAACTGTTTTTT.

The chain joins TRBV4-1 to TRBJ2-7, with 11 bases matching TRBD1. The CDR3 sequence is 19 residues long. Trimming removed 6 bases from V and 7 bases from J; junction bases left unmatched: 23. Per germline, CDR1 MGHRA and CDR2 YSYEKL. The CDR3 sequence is CASRPTRDRGTRVQGEQYF. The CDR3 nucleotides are TGCGCCAGCAGACCAACCCGGGACAGGGGGACTAGGGTTCAGGGGGAGCAGTACTTC.

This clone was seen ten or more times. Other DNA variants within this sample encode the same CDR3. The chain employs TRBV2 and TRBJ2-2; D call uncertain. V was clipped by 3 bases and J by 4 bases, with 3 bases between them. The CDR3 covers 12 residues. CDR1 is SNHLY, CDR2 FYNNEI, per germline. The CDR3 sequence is CASSEGTGELFF. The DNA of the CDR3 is TGTGCCAGCAGTGAGGGCACCGGGGAGCTGTTTTTT.

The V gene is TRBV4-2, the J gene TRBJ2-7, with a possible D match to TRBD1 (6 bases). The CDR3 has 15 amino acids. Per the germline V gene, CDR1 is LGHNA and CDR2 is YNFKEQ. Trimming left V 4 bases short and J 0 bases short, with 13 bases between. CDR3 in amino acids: CASSPTWTVSYEQYF. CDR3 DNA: TGTGCCAGCAGCCCTACTTGGACAGTCTCCTACGAGCAGTACTTC.

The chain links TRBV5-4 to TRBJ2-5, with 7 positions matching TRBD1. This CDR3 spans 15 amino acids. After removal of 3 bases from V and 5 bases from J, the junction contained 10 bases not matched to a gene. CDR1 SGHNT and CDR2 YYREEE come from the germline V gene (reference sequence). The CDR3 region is CASSSIQGMRETQYF. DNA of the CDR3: TGTGCCAGCAGCTCGATACAGGGGATGAGGGAGACCCAGTACTTC. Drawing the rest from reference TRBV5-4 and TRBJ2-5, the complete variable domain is ETGVTQSPTHLIKTRGQQVTLRCSSQSGHNTVSWYQQALGQGPQFIFQYYREEENGRGNFPPRFSGLQFPNYSSELNVNALELDDSALYLCASSSIQGMRETQYFGPGTRLLVL.

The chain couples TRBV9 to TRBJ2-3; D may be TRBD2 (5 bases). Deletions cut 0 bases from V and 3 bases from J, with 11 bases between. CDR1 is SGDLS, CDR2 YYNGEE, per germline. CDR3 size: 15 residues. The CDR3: CASSVDTRGTDTQYF. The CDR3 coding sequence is TGTGCCAGCAGCGTAGACACCCGCGGGACAGATACGCAGTATTTT.

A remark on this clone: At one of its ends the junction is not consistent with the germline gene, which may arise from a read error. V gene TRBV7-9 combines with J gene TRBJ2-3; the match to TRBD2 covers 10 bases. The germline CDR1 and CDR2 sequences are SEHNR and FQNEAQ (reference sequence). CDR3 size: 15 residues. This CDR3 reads CASSLAGVPSDTQYF. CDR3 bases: TGTGCCAGCAGCCTAGCGGGAGTACCCTCCGATACGCAGTATTTT.

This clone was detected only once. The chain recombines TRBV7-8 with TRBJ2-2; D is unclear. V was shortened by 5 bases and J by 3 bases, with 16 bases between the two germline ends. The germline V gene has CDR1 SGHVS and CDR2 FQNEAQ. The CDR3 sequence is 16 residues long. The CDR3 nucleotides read TGTGCCAGCAGCGGGAAAGGCAGCTGGGACACCGGGGAGCTGTTTTTT. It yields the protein CASSGKGSWDTGELFF.

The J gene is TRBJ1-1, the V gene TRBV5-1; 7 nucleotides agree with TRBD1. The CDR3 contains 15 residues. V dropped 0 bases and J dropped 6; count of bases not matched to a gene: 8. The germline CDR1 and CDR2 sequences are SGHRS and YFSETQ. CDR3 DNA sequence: TGCGCCAGCAGCTTGGGCACAGGGGCGGGGGCTGAAGCTTTCTTT. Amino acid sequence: CASSLGTGAGAEAFF.

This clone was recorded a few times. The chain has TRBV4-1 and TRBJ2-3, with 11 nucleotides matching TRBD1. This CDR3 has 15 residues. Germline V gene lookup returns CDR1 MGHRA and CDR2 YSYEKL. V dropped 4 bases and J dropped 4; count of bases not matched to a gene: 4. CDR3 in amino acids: CASSLDRGLSDTQYF. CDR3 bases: TGCGCCAGCAGCCTGGACAGGGGGCTCTCAGATACGCAGTATTTT.